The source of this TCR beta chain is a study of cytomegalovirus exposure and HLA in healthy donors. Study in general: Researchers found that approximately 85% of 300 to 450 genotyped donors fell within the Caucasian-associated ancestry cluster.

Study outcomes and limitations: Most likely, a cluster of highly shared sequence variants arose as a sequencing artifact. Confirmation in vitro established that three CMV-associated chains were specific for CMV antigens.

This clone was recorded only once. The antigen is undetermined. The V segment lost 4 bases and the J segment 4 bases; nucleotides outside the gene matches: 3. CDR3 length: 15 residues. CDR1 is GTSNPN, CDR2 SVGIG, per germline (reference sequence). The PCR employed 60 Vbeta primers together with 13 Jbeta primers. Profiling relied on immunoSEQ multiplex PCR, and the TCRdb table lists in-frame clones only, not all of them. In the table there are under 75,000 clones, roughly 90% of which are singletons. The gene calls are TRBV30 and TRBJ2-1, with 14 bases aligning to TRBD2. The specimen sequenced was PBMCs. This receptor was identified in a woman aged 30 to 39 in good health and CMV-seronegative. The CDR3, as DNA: TGTGCCTGGAACCGACTAGCGGGAGGGTACAATGAGCAGTTCTTC. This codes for CAWNRLAGGYNEQFF.